One sample yielded the 9 T cell receptor beta chains listed below, sequenced in a study of early T cells in non-severe SARS-CoV-2 infection. TCRdb analysed the 5' RACE reads with MiXCR anew, one entry per CDR3 protein. The sample lists roughly 69,000 distinct CDR3 sequences; approximately 9.1% were seen once. The sample consisted of whole blood, taken at baseline. The receptors were gathered from an adult who was a healthcare worker with PCR-confirmed SARS-CoV-2 infection or an uninfected control (not recorded which).

Many counts were recorded for this clonotype. The chain couples TRBV15 to TRBJ2-3; unclear D gene. V shed 1 base and J shed 8 bases, with 4 bases lying between them. CDR1 and CDR2 (germline): LNHNV, YYDKDF (reference sequence). This CDR3 region has 11 residues. The CDR3, as DNA: TGTGCCACCAGCAGAGCCAGTACGCAGTATTTT. It encodes CATSRASTQYF.

The chain recombines TRBV6-5 with TRBJ1-2, with 8 nucleotides matching TRBD1. There are 17 residues in the CDR3. Germline trimming cut 3 bases from V and 0 bases from J; bases unmatched to any gene: 9. Germline CDR1 MNHEY, CDR2 SVGAGI. Here the CDR3 DNA reads TGTGCCAGCAGTTATTTCGCAGGGGGCATGGCTAACTATGGCTACACCTTC. This translates into CASSYFAGGMANYGYTF.

This clonotype was seen a few times. A much larger clone lies a single base off, so this may be a read error. The chain is built from TRBV7-9 and TRBJ2-3; D is ambiguous. Germline V gene lookup returns CDR1 SEHNR and CDR2 FQNEAQ (reference sequence). This CDR3 is built from 12 residues. The CDR3 region is CVSSLDADTQYF. The CDR3 coding sequence is TGTGTCAGCAGCTTAGACGCAGATACGCAGTATTTT.

Many counts were recorded for this clonotype. This chain connects TRBV9 to TRBJ2-1, with 9 bases lining up with TRBD2. CDR3 length equals 17 residues. CDR1 and CDR2 from the germline V gene are SGDLS and YYNGEE. V shed 5 bases and J 5 bases; nucleotides not matched to a gene: 14. CDR3 coding DNA: TGTGCCAGCAGTTTCATCGGGAGCGGGAGGAGTAACAATGAGCAGTTCTTC. Protein product: CASSFIGSGRSNNEQFF.

This clonotype was seen at least ten times. This chain uses TRBV9 with TRBJ2-2; 7 nucleotides match TRBD2. The CDR3 has 14 amino acids. The ends lost 5 bases at V and 1 base at J; junction bases unmatched: 2. CDR1 SGDLS and CDR2 YYNGEE come from the germline V gene. CDR3 region: CASRGLVNTGELFF. The CDR3 coding sequence is TGTGCCAGCAGAGGACTAGTGAACACCGGGGAGCTGTTTTTT. Variable domain in full (rest from reference TRBV9 and TRBJ2-2): DSGVTQTPKHLITATGQRVTLRCSPRSGDLSVYWYQQSLDQGLQFLIQYYNGEERAKGNILERFSAQQFPDLHSELNLSSLELGDSALYFCASRGLVNTGELFFGEGSRLTVL.

This clonotype was picked up many times. The V gene is TRBV6-2 or TRBV6-3, the J gene TRBJ2-1, with D perhaps matching TRBD2 (5 bases). The V and J ends lost 6 bases and 0 bases respectively, with 12 bases between them. This CDR3 contains 15 residues. Germline V CDR1 and CDR2: MNHEY, SVGEGT. CDR3 in amino acids: CASRLSVLSYNEQFF. CDR3 in DNA: TGTGCCAGCAGGCTTAGCGTCCTCTCCTACAATGAGCAGTTCTTC.

This clonotype was recorded at least ten times. The chain couples TRBV6-5 to TRBJ2-5; D uncertain. The germline V and J ends were trimmed by 5 bases and 4 bases, with 11 bases remaining between them. Germline V gives CDR1 MNHEY, CDR2 SVGAGI. This CDR3 contains 13 residues. CDR3 in amino acids: CASSTPSLETQYF. In DNA, the CDR3 is TGTGCCAGCAGTACCCCCAGTTTAGAGACCCAGTACTTC.

This chain links TRBV5-6 with TRBJ1-2, with 10 bases aligning to TRBD1. The V gene end was trimmed by 7 bases and the J gene end by 0 bases; junction bases not matched to a gene: 3. CDR1 SGHDT and CDR2 YYEEEE come from the germline V gene. This CDR3 region has 14 residues. Here the CDR3 reads CASDRGRANYGYTF. CDR3 sequence (DNA): TGTGCCAGCGACAGGGGGCGGGCTAACTATGGCTACACCTTC.

This clonotype was counted many times. The chain links TRBV29-1 to TRBJ1-3; D is uncertain. The V gene's germline CDR1 is SQVTM and CDR2 ANQGSEA. This CDR3 spans 14 amino acids. V lost 5 bases to trimming and J lost 3 bases, with 14 bases between them. CDR3 residues: CSVYSPERGNTIYF. The DNA of the CDR3 is TGCAGCGTTTATTCCCCAGAACGTGGAAACACCATATATTTT.